This entry concerns a single T cell receptor (beta chain). Data came from immunoSEQ multiplex PCR; TCRdb stores just in-frame clones and leaves some out. Counted here are 100,000 to 150,000 clones, about 90% occurring once; the ten biggest clones make up 2% to 2.5%. Per the germline V gene, CDR1 is LNHDA and CDR2 is SQIVND (reference sequence). V lost 3 bases and J lost 10, with 15 bases in between. The CDR3 is 13 residues long. These data are taken from a study of control samples from healthy donors and cancer patients. The material sequenced was blood. V usage is TRBV19 and J usage is TRBJ1-1; TRBD1 might be the D (5 bases). This TCR was recovered from a woman between 50 and 59 years old in good health. Written as DNA, the CDR3 is TGTGCCAGTAGTATGGGGGAGATTGGAGGAGCTTTCTTT. Its protein product is CASSMGEIGGAFF.